This TCR beta chain is drawn from a study of technical replicates of blood from a handful of donors. The table came from immunoSEQ multiplex PCR; TCRdb's copy has only in-frame clones and leaves some out. The table shows tens of thousands of clones, with 95% occurring only once. Looked up from germline, CDR1 is MNHEY and CDR2 is SVGAGI. CDR3 size: 16 residues. V was clipped by 0 bases and J by 11 bases; unmatched bases: 10. This clone appeared once. The clonotype was recovered from a human donor in good health. The chain couples TRBV6-5 to TRBJ2-6, with TRBD1 identical over 7 bases. The sample was T cells isolated from PBMCs. CDR3 protein: CASSYSRQGVSHVLTF. The CDR3 DNA sequence: TGTGCCAGCAGTTACTCACGACAGGGTGTGTCCCACGTCCTGACTTTC.